This TCR beta chain was obtained from a study of T-cell memory formation after mild COVID-19. Across the whole study: Largely, TCR clusters stayed within a single donor.

TCRdb re-analysed the 5' RACE reads in MiXCR, keeping a single row per CDR3 protein. The table has some 440,000 distinct CDR3 sequences, roughly 25% seen once; the top ten hold about 12%. Germline V gene lookup returns CDR1 SGHTA and CDR2 FQGTGA. Trimming pared 5 bases from V and 5 bases from J, leaving 15 bases between. The CDR3 sequence is 15 residues long. Sequenced material: PBMCs or a T cell subset sorted from them (not recorded which). The clonotype comes from an adult woman who had mild COVID-19 (a few samples of this study predate the infection). Cell type and time point are not known. The rearrangement links TRBV7-3 to TRBJ2-2, with D tentatively TRBD2 (6 bases). The CDR3 bases are TGTGCCAGCAGCCCCCGCGCCGGGGGTACCGGGGAGCTGTTTTTT. Protein product: CASSPRAGGTGELFF.